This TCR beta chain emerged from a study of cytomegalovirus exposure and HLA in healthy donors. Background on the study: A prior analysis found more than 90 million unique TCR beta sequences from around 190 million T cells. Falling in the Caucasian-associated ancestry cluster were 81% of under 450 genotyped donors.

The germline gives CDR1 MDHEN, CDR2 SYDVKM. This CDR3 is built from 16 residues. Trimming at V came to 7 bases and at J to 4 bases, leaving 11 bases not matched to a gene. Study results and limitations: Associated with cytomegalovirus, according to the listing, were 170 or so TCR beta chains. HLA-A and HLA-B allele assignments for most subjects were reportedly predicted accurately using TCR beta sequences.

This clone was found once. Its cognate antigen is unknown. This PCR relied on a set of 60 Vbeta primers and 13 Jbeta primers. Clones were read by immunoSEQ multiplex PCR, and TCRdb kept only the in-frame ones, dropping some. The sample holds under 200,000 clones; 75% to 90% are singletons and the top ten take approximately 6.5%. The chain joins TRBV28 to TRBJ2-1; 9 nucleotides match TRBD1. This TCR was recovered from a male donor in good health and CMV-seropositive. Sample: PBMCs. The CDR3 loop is CASTLPGGQGYNEQFF. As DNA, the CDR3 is TGTGCCAGCACCCTCCCGGGGGGACAGGGTTACAATGAGCAGTTCTTC.